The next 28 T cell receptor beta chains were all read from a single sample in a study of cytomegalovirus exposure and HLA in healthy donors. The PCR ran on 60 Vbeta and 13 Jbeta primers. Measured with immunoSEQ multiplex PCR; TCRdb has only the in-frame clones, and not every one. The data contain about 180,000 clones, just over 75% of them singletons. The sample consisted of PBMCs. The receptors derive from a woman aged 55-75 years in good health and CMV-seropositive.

This chain's CDR3 is CASSLAGRGGEQYF. DNA of the CDR3: TGTGCCAGCAGCTTAGCGGGGCGGGGTGGTGAGCAGTACTTC. The chain has TRBV7-2 and TRBJ2-5, with TRBD2 as a possible D gene (6 bases). Trimming took off 0 bases at V and 11 bases at J, with 16 bases between the two ends. Germline V gene sequence: CDR1 SGHTA, CDR2 FQGNSA. The CDR3 extends over 14 amino acids.

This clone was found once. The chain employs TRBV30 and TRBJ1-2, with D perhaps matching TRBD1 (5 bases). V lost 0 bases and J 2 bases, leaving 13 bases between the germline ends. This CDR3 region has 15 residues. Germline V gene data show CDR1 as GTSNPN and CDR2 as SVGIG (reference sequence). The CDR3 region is CAWSVPWTSNYGYTF. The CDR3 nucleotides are TGTGCCTGGAGTGTACCCTGGACATCGAACTATGGCTACACCTTC.

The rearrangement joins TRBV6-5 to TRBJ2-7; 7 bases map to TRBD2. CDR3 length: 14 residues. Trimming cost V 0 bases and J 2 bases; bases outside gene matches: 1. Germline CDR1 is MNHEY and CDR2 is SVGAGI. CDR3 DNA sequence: TGTGCCAGCAGTTACTCGGGGACTACCTACGAGCAGTACTTC. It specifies CASSYSGTTYEQYF.

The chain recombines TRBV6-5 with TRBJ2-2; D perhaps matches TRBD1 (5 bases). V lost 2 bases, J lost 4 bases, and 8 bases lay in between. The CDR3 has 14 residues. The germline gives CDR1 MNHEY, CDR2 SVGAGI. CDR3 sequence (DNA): TGTGCCAGCAGTTACGGGGCCTTCACCGGGGAGCTGTTTTTT. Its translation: CASSYGAFTGELFF.

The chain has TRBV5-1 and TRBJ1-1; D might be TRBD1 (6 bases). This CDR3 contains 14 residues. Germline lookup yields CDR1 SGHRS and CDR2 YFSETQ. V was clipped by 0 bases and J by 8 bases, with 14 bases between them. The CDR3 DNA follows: TGCGCCAGCAGCTTGGCCGTTTCAGGGGTGGAAGCTTTCTTT. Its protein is CASSLAVSGVEAFF.

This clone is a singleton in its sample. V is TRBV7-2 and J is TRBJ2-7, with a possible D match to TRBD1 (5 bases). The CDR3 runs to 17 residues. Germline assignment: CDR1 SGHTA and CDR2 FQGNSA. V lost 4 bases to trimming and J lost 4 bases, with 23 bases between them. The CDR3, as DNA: TGTGCCAGCAGCTCCCTCCCCAAGGGGCCTAGACCGTACGAGCAGTACTTC. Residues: CASSSLPKGPRPYEQYF.

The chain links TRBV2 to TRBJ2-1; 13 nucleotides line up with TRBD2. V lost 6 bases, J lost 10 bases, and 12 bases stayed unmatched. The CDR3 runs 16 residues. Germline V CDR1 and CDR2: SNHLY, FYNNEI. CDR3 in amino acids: CASRQTTSGGAEEQFF. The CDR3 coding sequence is TGTGCCAGCAGACAAACTACTAGCGGGGGGGCAGAGGAGCAGTTCTTC.

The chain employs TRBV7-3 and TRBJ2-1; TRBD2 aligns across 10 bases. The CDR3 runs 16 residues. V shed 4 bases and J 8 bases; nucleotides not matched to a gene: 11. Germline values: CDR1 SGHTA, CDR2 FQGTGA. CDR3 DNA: TGTGCCAGCAGCTCACTGACAGCGGGAGGGCCTTATGAGCAGTTCTTC. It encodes CASSSLTAGGPYEQFF. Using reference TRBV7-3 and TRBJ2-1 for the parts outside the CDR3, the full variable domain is GAGVSQTPSNKVTEKGKYVELRCDPISGHTALYWYRQSLGQGPEFLIYFQGTGAADDSGLPNDRFFAVRPEGSVSTLKIQRTERGDSAVYLCASSSLTAGGPYEQFFGPGTRLTVL.

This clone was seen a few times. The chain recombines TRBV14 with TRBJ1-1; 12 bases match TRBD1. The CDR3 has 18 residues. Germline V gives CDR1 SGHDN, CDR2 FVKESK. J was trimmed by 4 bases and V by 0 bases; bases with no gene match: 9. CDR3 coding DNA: TGTGCCAGCAGCCAAGATGAGGGGACAGGGGGCTGGAGCACTGAAGCTTTCTTT. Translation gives CASSQDEGTGGWSTEAFF.

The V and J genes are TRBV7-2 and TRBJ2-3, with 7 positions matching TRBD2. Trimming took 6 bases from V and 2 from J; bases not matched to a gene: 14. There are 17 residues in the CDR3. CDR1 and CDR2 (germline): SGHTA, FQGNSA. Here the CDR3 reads CASSSRAGRGYTDTQYF. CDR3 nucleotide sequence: TGTGCCAGCAGTTCACGAGCGGGGAGGGGATACACAGATACGCAGTATTTT.

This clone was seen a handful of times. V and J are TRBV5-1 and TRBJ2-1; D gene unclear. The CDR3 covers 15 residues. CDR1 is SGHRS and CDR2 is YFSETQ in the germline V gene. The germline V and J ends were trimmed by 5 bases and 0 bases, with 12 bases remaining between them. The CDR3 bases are TGCGCCAGCAGTTATACAGAGAGCTCCTACAATGAGCAGTTCTTC. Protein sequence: CASSYTESSYNEQFF.

The CDR3 loop is CASSQQGDVSYEQYF. Here the CDR3 DNA reads TGTGCCAGCAGCCAGCAAGGGGATGTCTCCTACGAGCAGTACTTC. The V gene is TRBV4-2, the J gene TRBJ2-7; D may be TRBD1 (5 bases). The CDR3 covers 15 residues. Looked up from germline, CDR1 is LGHNA and CDR2 is YNFKEQ. V shed 3 bases and J shed 0 bases, with 12 bases lying between them.

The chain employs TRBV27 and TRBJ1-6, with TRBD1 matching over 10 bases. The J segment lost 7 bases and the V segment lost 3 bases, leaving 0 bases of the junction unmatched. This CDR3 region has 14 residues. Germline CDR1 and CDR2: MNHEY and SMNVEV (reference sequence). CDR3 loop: CASSLTGGNSPLHF. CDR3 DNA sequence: TGTGCCAGCAGTTTGACAGGGGGCAATTCACCCCTCCACTTT.

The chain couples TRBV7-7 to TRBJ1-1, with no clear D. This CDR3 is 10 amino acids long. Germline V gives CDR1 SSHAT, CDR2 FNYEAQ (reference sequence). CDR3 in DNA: TGTGCTAGCGGAGGGACTGAAGCTTTCTTT. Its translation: CASGGTEAFF. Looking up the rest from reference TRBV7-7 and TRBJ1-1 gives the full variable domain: GAGVSQSPRYKVTKRGQDVTLRCDPISSHATLYWYQQALGQGPEFLTYFNYEAQPDKSGLPSDRFSAERPEGSISTLTIQRTEQRDSAMYRCASGGTEAFFGQGTRLTVV.

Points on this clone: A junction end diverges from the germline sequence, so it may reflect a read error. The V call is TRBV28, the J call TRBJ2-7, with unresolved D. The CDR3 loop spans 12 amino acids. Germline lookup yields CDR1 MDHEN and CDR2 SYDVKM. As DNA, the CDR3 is TGTGCCAGCAGTTCGCCCGGCACAAATCAGGACTTC. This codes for CASSSPGTNQDF.

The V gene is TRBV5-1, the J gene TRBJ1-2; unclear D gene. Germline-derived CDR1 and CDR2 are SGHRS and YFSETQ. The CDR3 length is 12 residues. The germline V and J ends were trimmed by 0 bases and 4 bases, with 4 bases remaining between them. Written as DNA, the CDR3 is TGCGCCAGCAGCTTGGCCAGCTATGGCTACACCTTC. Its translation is CASSLASYGYTF.

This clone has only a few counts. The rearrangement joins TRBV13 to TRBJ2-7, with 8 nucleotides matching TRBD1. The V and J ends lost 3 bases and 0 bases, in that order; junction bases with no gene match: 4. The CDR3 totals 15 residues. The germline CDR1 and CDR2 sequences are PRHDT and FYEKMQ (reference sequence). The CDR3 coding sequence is TGTGCCAGCAGCTTCCGGGACAGGAGCTCCTACGAGCAGTACTTC. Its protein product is CASSFRDRSSYEQYF.

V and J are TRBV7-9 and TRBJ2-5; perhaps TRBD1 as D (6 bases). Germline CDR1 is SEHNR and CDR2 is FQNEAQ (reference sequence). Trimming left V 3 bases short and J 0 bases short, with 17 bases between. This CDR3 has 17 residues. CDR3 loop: CASSFSTGRGYQETQYF. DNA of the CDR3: TGTGCCAGCAGCTTTAGTACTGGCAGGGGATACCAAGAGACCCAGTACTTC.

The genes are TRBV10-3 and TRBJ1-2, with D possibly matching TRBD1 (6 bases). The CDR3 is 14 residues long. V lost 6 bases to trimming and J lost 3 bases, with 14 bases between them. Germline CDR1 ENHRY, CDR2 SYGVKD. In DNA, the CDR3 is TGTGCCATCAGGCTGGGGGGGCGCGACTATGGCTACACCTTC. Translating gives CAIRLGGRDYGYTF.

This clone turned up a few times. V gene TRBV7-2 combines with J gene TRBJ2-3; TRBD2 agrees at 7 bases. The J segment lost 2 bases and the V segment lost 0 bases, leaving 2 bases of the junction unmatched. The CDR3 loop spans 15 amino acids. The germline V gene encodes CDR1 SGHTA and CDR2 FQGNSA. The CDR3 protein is CASSLAGLYTDTQYF. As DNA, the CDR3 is TGTGCCAGCAGCTTAGCGGGACTATACACAGATACGCAGTATTTT.

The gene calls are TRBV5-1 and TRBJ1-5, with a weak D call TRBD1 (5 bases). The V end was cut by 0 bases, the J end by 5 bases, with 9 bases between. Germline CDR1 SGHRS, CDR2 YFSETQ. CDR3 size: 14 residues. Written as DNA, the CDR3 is TGCGCCAGCAGCTTGGGGTCAGGGCATCAGCCCCAGCATTTT. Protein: CASSLGSGHQPQHF.

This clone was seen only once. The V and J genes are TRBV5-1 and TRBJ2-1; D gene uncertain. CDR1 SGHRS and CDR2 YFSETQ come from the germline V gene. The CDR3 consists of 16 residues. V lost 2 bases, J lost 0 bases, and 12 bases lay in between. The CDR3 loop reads CASSLDILSSYNEQFF. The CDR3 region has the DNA TGCGCCAGCAGCTTAGATATTCTCAGCTCCTACAATGAGCAGTTCTTC.

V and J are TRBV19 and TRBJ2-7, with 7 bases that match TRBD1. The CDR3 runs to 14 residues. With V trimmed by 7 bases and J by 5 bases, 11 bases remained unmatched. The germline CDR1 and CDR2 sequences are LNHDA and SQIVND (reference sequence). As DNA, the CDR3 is TGTGCCAGTACCCTCGGAGTAGGGGGCGACGAGCAGTACTTC. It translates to CASTLGVGGDEQYF.

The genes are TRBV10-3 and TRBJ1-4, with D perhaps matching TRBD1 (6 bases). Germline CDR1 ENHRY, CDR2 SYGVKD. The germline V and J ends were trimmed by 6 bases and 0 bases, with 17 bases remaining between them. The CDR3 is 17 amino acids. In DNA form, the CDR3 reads TGTGCCATCAGCAGTCATCAAAAGGGGGCAACTAATGAAAAACTGTTTTTT. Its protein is CAISSHQKGATNEKLFF.

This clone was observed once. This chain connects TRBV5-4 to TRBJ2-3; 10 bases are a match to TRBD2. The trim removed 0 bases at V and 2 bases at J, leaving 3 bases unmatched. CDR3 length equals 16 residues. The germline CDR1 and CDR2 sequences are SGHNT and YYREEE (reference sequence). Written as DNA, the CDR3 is TGTGCCAGCAGCTTGGGGCTAGCGGGGGTCACAGATACGCAGTATTTT. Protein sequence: CASSLGLAGVTDTQYF.

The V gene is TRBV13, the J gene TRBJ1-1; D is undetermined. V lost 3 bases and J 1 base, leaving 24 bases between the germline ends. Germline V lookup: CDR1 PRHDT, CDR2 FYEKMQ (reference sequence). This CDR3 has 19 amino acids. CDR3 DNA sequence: TGTGCCAGCAGCTTGGGCTCTTTATACCGGAAAAAAGGGAACACTGAAGCTTTCTTT. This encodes CASSLGSLYRKKGNTEAFF.

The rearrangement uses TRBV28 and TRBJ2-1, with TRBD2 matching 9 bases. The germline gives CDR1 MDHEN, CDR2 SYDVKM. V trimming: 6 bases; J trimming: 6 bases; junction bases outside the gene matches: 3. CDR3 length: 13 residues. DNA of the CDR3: TGTGCCAGCAGACATAGCGGGGGCAATGAGCAGTTCTTC. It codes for CASRHSGGNEQFF. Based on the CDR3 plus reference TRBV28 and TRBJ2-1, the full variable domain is DVKVTQSSRYLVKRTGEKVFLECVQDMDHENMFWYRQDPGLGLRLIYFSYDVKMKEKGDIPEGYSVSREKKERFSLILESASTNQTSMYLCASRHSGGNEQFFGPGTRLTVL.

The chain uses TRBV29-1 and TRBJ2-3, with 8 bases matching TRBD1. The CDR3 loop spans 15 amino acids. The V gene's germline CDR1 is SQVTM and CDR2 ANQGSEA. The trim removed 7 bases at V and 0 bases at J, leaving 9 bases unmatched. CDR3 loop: CSGDSGQVSTDTQYF. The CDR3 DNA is TGCAGCGGTGATTCGGGACAGGTTAGCACAGATACGCAGTATTTT.